What follows describes a single TCR beta chain. The sample belongs to a study of blood T cell repertoires in COVID-19. Study-level background: Samples representing acute and convalescent COVID-19 were sourced from the United States, Italy and Spain. Sources were T cells, B-cell-depleted T cells, or PBMCs; the material itself was cDNA or gDNA.

Per the study methods: Using reference gene primer amplification, nucleated cell counts were estimated. The protocol was immunoSEQ multiplex PCR, while the TCRdb copy is restricted to in-frame clones and leaves out a portion. From that table come the V and J calls and clone size; the DNA was used to work out D and trimming. The sample includes more than 90,000 clones, about 86% of them seen just once. The TCR was taken from a man in his 70s who had recovered from COVID-19. Sequencing input: peripheral blood.

The CDR3 DNA reads TGTGCCAGCAGTTCCCAGGGGGTAGCTTTCTTT. Protein sequence: CASSSQGVAFF. This rearrangement joins TRBV28 to TRBJ1-1; 7 bases are a match to TRBD1. CDR1 and CDR2 (germline): MDHEN, SYDVKM. There are 11 residues in the CDR3. Losses at the gene ends were 4 bases for V and 10 bases for J; bases not matched to a gene: 3.